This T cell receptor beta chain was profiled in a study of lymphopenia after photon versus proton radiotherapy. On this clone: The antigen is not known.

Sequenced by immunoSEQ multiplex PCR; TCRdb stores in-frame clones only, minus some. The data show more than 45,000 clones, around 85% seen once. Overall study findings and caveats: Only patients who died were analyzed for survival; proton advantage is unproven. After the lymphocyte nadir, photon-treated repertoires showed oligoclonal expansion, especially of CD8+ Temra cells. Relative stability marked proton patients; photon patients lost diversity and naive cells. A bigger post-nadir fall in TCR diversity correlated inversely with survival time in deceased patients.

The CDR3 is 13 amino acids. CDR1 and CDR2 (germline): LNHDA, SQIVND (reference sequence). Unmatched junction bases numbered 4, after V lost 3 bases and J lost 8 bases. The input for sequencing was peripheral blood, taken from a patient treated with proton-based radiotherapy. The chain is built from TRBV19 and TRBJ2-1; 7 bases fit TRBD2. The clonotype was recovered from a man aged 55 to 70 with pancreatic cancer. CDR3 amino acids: CASSIQTSHEQFF. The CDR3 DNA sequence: TGTGCCAGTAGTATTCAGACTAGCCATGAGCAGTTCTTC.